What follows are 8 T cell receptor beta chains derived from one specimen sequenced in a study of shared clonotypes between healthy human individuals. In the naive CD8 group, cells lacked CD45RO and were positively selected for CCR7, so terminally differentiated effector memory CD45RA+ cells were left out. The method was immunoSEQ multiplex PCR; TCRdb's version includes in-frame clones alone and lacks a portion of them. The table shows over 2 million clones, with 85% to 95% occurring only once. The source material was naive CD8+ T cells sorted from blood. Receptors originate from a man aged 18 to 29 in good health.

The chain combines TRBV11-2 with TRBJ2-7, with TRBD2 matching over 11 bases. CDR1 is SGHAT and CDR2 is FQNNGV in the germline V gene. The V and J ends lost 0 bases and 3 bases, in that order; junction bases with no gene match: 4. This CDR3 comprises 16 residues. The CDR3 spells CASSLEGTSGLYEQYF. CDR3 coding DNA: TGTGCCAGCAGCTTAGAAGGGACTAGCGGACTCTACGAGCAGTACTTC.

The genes are TRBV9 and TRBJ1-4; D ambiguous. The CDR3 is 14 residues long. The V gene's germline CDR1 is SGDLS and CDR2 YYNGEE. Deletions cut 1 base from V and 8 bases from J, with 12 bases between. The CDR3 DNA is TGTGCCAGCAGCGTATCCGGGGTTGGGGAAAAACTGTTTTTT. Translated, it gives CASSVSGVGEKLFF. Supplemented by reference TRBV9 and TRBJ1-4, the full variable domain reads DSGVTQTPKHLITATGQRVTLRCSPRSGDLSVYWYQQSLDQGLQFLIQYYNGEERAKGNILERFSAQQFPDLHSELNLSSLELGDSALYFCASSVSGVGEKLFFGSGTQLSVL.

J is TRBJ1-1 and V is TRBV27; D is undetermined. Deletions cut 9 bases from V and 5 bases from J, with 19 bases between. Germline V lookup: CDR1 MNHEY, CDR2 SMNVEV (reference sequence). This CDR3 has 14 residues. The CDR3 DNA reads as TGTGCCAGTCAATCTACCACGTGGCGGACTGAAGCTTTCTTT. The encoded protein is CASQSTTWRTEAFF.

The CDR3 sequence is CASRGLGQVYNEQFF. The CDR3 region has the DNA TGTGCCAGCAGGGGTTTGGGACAGGTTTACAATGAGCAGTTCTTC. This chain links TRBV6-1 with TRBJ2-1; 8 nucleotides align to TRBD1. The CDR3 is 15 amino acids. The germline gives CDR1 MNHNS, CDR2 SASEGT. V lost 6 bases, J lost 4 bases, and 8 bases stayed unmatched.

With regard to this clone: At the DNA level, this CDR3 is encoded by other sequences in the same sample as well. This chain connects TRBV6-6 to TRBJ2-7, with 8 nucleotides matching TRBD1. Losses at the gene ends were 8 bases for V and 7 bases for J; bases not matched to a gene: 10. This CDR3 contains 13 residues. Germline V gene lookup returns CDR1 MNHNY and CDR2 SVGAGI (reference sequence). For the CDR3, the DNA is TGTGCCAGCCTCGGGCAGGGGGCGCGGGAGCAGTACTTC. Its translation: CASLGQGAREQYF.

The sample holds one count of this clone. The rearrangement joins TRBV4-3 to TRBJ2-7; D gene ambiguous. The CDR3 is 15 residues long. Germline CDR1 is LGHNA and CDR2 is YSLEER. V was shortened by 0 bases and J by 3 bases, with 12 bases between the two germline ends. The CDR3, as DNA: TGCGCCAGCAGCCAAGATCCAACATTCGGCTACGAGCAGTACTTC. This encodes CASSQDPTFGYEQYF.

As to this clone: Within the sample, other DNA sequences also encode this same CDR3. The CDR3 region is CASSAGGPGELFF. The CDR3 bases are TGTGCCAGCAGCGCGGGAGGGCCGGGTGAGCTGTTTTTT. The J gene is TRBJ2-2, the V gene TRBV9; 8 bases match TRBD2. Per the germline V gene, CDR1 is SGDLS and CDR2 is YYNGEE. V dropped 3 bases and J dropped 11; count of bases not matched to a gene: 6. The CDR3 contains 13 residues.

V and J are TRBV30 and TRBJ2-5, with TRBD1 matching 9 bases. CDR1 and CDR2 from the germline V gene are GTSNPN and SVGIG (reference sequence). The CDR3 has 14 residues. CDR3 sequence: CGWESGTGQETQYF. The CDR3 bases are TGTGGGTGGGAGTCGGGGACAGGGCAAGAGACCCAGTACTTC.